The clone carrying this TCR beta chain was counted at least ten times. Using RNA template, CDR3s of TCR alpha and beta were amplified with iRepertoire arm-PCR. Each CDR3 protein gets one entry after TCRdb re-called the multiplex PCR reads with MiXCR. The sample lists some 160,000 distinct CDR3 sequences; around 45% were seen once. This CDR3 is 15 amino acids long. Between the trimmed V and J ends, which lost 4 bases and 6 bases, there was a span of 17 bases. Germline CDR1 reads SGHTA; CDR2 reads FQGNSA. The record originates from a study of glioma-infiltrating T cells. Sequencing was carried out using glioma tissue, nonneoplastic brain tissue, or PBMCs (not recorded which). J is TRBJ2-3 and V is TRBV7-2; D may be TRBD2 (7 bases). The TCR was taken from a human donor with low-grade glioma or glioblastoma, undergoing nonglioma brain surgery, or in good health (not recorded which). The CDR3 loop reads CASSWGRGARDTQYF. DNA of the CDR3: TGTGCCAGCAGCTGGGGACGGGGGGCAAGGGATACGCAGTATTTT.